Sequencing of this T cell receptor (beta chain) was carried out in a study of OX40 agonist ivuxolimab in advanced cancers. Overall study: Every 2 weeks, patients received ivuxolimab intravenously, dosed at 0.01 to 10 mg/kg. People in dose escalation had one of these cancers: hepatocellular carcinoma, melanoma, renal cell or head and neck cancer. The dose-escalation cohort was around 83% male, with a mean age of 60 years, ranging roughly 20 to 90.

On this clone: What it binds is not known.

Generated by immunoSEQ multiplex PCR, the TCRdb table keeps only in-frame clones and is missing some. The sample shows tens of thousands of clones, roughly 84% of them seen only once. Study outcomes and limitations: Partial responders receiving 0.1-3.0 mg/kg showed among the lowest clonal expansion.

This CDR3 is built from 14 residues. Germline V lookup: CDR1 SGHTA, CDR2 FQGTGA. The V gene lost 5 bases and the J gene lost 3 bases, with 13 bases spanning the gap. This TCR came from an adult with an advanced solid tumor such as melanoma, head and neck, liver or kidney cancer. The specimen was CD4+ or CD8+ T cells sorted from blood, collected in a trial of the OX40 agonist ivuxolimab. The chain recombines TRBV7-3 with TRBJ1-2; D not resolved. CDR3 sequence: CASSPLPLDYGYTF. For the CDR3, the DNA is TGTGCCAGCAGCCCCCTTCCGTTGGACTATGGCTACACCTTC.